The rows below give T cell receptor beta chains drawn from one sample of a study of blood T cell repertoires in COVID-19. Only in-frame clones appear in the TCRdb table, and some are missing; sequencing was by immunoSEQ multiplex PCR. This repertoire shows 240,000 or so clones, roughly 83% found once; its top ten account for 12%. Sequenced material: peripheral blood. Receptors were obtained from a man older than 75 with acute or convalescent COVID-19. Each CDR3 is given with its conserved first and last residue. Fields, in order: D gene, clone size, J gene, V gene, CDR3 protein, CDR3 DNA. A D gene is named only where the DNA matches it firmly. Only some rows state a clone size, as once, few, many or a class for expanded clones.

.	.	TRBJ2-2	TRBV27	CASSKGVDGELFF	TGTGCCAGCAGTAAGGGAGTCGACGGGGAGCTGTTTTTT
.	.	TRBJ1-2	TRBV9	CASSVGGDNYGYTF	TGTGCCAGCAGCGTAGGAGGGGACAATTATGGCTACACCTTC
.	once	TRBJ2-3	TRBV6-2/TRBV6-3	CASSYLGVGSTDTQYF	TGTGCCAGCAGTTACCTCGGGGTAGGGAGCACAGATACGCAGTATTTT
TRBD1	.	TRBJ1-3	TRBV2	CASSGIGQGAGNTIYF	TGTGCCAGCAGTGGGATCGGCCAGGGGGCAGGGAACACCATATATTTT
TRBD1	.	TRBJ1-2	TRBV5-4	CASSLGAGTGNF	TGTGCCAGCAGCTTGGGCGCCGGGACAGGCAACTTC
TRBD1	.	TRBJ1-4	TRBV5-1	CASSSGTGTHEKLFF	TGCGCCAGCAGCTCGGGGACAGGGACGCATGAAAAACTGTTTTTT
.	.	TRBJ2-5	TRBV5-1	CASRNLKGGVNQETQYF	TGCGCCAGCAGAAACCTAAAGGGGGGGGTGAACCAAGAGACCCAGTACTTC
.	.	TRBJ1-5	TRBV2	CASRGGINQPQHF	TGTGCCAGCCGGGGGGGAATCAATCAGCCCCAGCATTTT
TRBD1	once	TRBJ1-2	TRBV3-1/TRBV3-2	CASSPEWTGNYGYTF	TGTGCCAGCAGCCCAGAATGGACAGGGAACTATGGCTACACCTTC
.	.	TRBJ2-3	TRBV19	CASGARRTDTQYF	TGTGCCAGTGGGGCCCGGCGCACAGATACGCAGTATTTT
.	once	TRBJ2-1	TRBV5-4	CASSLGGLSSYNEQFF	TGTGCCAGCAGCCTGGGGGGACTCAGCTCCTACAATGAGCAGTTCTTC
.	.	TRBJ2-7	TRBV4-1	CASSQDRVGTYEQYF	TGCGCCAGCAGCCAAGATCGGGTCGGTACCTACGAGCAGTACTTC
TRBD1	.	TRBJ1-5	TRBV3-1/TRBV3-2	CASSHPGQIQHF	TGTGCCAGCAGCCACCCGGGACAGATACAGCATTTT
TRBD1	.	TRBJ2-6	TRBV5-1	CASSSGQGPQSGANVLTF	TGCGCCAGCAGCTCGGGACAGGGACCTCAATCTGGGGCCAACGTCCTGACTTTC
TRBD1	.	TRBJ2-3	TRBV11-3	CASSPRQGAADTQYF	TGTGCCAGCAGCCCGCGACAGGGGGCGGCAGATACGCAGTATTTT
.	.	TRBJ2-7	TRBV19	CASSLDSSWEQYF	TGTGCCAGTAGCCTGGACAGTAGCTGGGAGCAGTACTTC
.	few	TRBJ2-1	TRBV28	CASSFYRREQFF	TGTGCCAGCAGTTTTTACCGGAGGGAGCAGTTCTTC
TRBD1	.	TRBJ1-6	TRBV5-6	CASSTVPGQANSPLHF	TGTGCCAGCAGCACCGTACCGGGACAGGCGAATTCACCCCTCCACTTT
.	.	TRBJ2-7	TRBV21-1	CASSPVGDSEYEQYF	TGTGCCAGCAGCCCAGTAGGGGACAGCGAGTACGAGCAGTACTTC
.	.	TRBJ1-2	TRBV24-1	CATSDFDGSYGYTF	TGTGCCACCAGTGATTTCGACGGGTCCTATGGCTACACCTTC
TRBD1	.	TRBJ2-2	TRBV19	CASSIGPRTGRTGELFF	TGTGCCAGTAGTATAGGCCCGAGGACAGGCCGGACCGGGGAGCTGTTTTTT
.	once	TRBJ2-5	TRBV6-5	CASSRASSLETQYF	TGTGCCAGCAGCCGAGCCTCTAGTTTAGAGACCCAGTACTTC
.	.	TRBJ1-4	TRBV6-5	CASNTGGRANEKLFF	TGTGCCAGCAATACAGGTGGAAGAGCTAATGAAAAACTGTTTTTT
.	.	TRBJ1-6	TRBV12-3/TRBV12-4	CASRNYSLSPLHF	TGTGCCAGCAGGAATTACTCGCTCTCACCCCTCCACTTT
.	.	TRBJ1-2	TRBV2	CASGNAGPFGYTF	TGTGCCAGCGGAAACGCAGGTCCCTTCGGCTACACCTTC
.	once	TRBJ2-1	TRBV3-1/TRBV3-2	CASSQGAGEALGEQFF	TGTGCCAGCAGCCAAGGGGCGGGTGAGGCCTTAGGTGAGCAGTTCTTC
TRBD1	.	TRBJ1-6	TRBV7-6	CASSLVAGTGDSPLHF	TGTGCCAGCAGCTTAGTAGCTGGGACAGGTGATTCACCCCTCCACTTT
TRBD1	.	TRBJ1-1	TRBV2	CASRTGVATEAFF	TGTGCCAGCAGGACAGGGGTAGCCACTGAAGCTTTCTTT
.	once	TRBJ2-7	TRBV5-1	CASSLEKGSEQYF	TGCGCCAGCAGCTTGGAGAAAGGGAGCGAGCAGTACTTC
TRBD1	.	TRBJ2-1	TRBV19	CASGHQPGQGARNEQFF	TGTGCCAGTGGGCACCAACCGGGACAGGGGGCTAGGAATGAGCAGTTCTTC
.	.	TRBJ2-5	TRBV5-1	CASSLGVGPEETQYF	TGCGCCAGCAGCCTCGGGGTCGGGCCTGAAGAGACCCAGTACTTC
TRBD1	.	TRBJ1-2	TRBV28	CASRGQVYGYTF	TGTGCCAGCAGGGGACAGGTGTATGGCTACACCTTC
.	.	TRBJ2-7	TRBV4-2	CASSQDLDEQYF	TGTGCCAGCAGCCAAGACCTCGACGAGCAGTACTTC
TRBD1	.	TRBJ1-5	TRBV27	CASNSPSPGQGNNNSNQPQHF	TGTGCCAGCAATTCCCCCTCCCCCGGACAGGGCAACAATAATAGCAATCAGCCCCAGCATTTT
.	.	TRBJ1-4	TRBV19	CASSNLQGRGSEKLFF	TGTGCCAGTAGTAATCTACAGGGTCGGGGAAGTGAAAAACTGTTTTTT
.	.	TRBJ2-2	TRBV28	CASSFQGATYTGELFF	TGTGCCAGCAGTTTCCAAGGGGCCACCTACACCGGGGAGCTGTTTTTT